This TCR beta chain was found in a study of T cells after yellow fever vaccination. The CDR3 runs 18 residues. Per the germline V gene, CDR1 is LGHNA and CDR2 is YNFKEQ. With V trimmed by 2 bases and J by 5 bases, 12 bases remained unmatched. A word on this clonotype: Antigen unknown.

The TCR cDNA carried a universal primer site and UMIs from 5'RACE template switching. One entry per CDR3 protein, called by TCRdb with MiXCR from the 5' RACE reads. The top ten clones hold roughly a sixth of a sample with 250,000 to 350,000 distinct CDR3 sequences, around 6.8% of them seen once. Regarding the study as a whole: The booster saw the reappearance of most primary-vaccination clones (roughly 97% CD4, 80% to 90% CD8). The CD4 and CD8 compartments had a small share of their clonotypes in common.

This chain links TRBV4-2 with TRBJ2-2, with 9 bases fitting TRBD2. This clonotype originated in a young man who received the YFV17D yellow fever vaccine. The material sequenced was PBMCs, taken about 49 days after the first yellow fever vaccination. The CDR3 DNA follows: TGTGCCAGCAGCCAACAAATGGGCGCGGGGGGGTTTACCGGGGAGCTGTTTTTT. Translating it yields CASSQQMGAGGFTGELFF.